Shown below are 26 T cell receptor beta chains from a single sample sequenced in a study of blood T cell repertoires in COVID-19. Here immunoSEQ multiplex PCR was the method, and the copy in TCRdb shows in-frame clones only, minus some. The sample has over 250,000 clones; 88% are singletons. What was sequenced was PBMCs or T cells enriched from blood (not recorded which). The receptors derive from a woman in her sixties in a cohort exposed to, infected with or recovered from COVID-19 (not recorded which).

This clone was observed once. The CDR3 DNA reads TGTGCCAGCAGTCGAGACAGGGCGCATAATTCACCCCTCCACTTT. Its protein is CASSRDRAHNSPLHF. The chain carries TRBV7-2 and TRBJ1-6; TRBD1 matches 7 bases. Germline loops: CDR1 SGHTA, CDR2 FQGNSA. V shed 6 bases and J 5 bases; nucleotides not matched to a gene: 7. There are 15 residues in the CDR3.

The CDR3 DNA reads TGTGCCAGCAGTTACTCAGCAGGCGATAGCAATCAGCCCCAGCATTTT. Translated, it gives CASSYSAGDSNQPQHF. The gene calls are TRBV6-6 and TRBJ1-5; D ambiguous. The germline gives CDR1 MNHNY, CDR2 SVGAGI (reference sequence). The germline V and J ends were trimmed by 0 bases and 0 bases, with 9 bases remaining between them. There are 16 residues in the CDR3.

CDR3 region: CASSYKRTARGNTIYF. The CDR3 region has the DNA TGTGCCAGCAGTTACAAGAGGACAGCAAGAGGAAACACCATATATTTT. The gene calls are TRBV6-2 or TRBV6-3 and TRBJ1-3; D may be TRBD1 (6 bases). CDR3 length: 16 residues. CDR1 and CDR2 from the germline V gene are MNHEY and SVGEGT. V lost 2 bases, J lost 4 bases, and 15 bases lay in between.

This clone was counted a single time. The rearrangement links TRBV6-2 or TRBV6-3 to TRBJ2-7; 11 positions agree with TRBD2. Germline-derived CDR1 and CDR2 are MNHEY and SVGEGT. V lost 0 bases to trimming and J lost 2 bases; unmatched junction nucleotides: 12. The CDR3 runs to 19 residues. The CDR3 DNA reads TGTGCCAGCAGTTACTCGTGGCAGGGGGGACTAGCGGCCGCCTACGAGCAGTACTTC. It specifies CASSYSWQGGLAAAYEQYF.

The gene calls are TRBV19 and TRBJ1-5; TRBD1 matches at 9 bases. There are 16 residues in the CDR3. Germline assignment: CDR1 LNHDA and CDR2 SQIVND (reference sequence). Trimming cost V 6 bases and J 3 bases; bases outside gene matches: 9. CDR3 coding DNA: TGTGCCAGTAGCCCGGACAGGGGATATGACAATCAGCCCCAGCATTTT. Translation: CASSPDRGYDNQPQHF.

The chain combines TRBV4-1 with TRBJ2-1, with TRBD2 matching 8 bases. V dropped 3 bases and J dropped 4; count of bases not matched to a gene: 8. The CDR3 spans 16 residues. CDR1 and CDR2 from the germline V gene are MGHRA and YSYEKL. The CDR3 reads CASSQRAGAPYNEQFF. In DNA, the CDR3 is TGCGCCAGCAGCCAGAGAGCGGGAGCACCTTACAATGAGCAGTTCTTC.

The chain links TRBV6-1 to TRBJ1-2, with D possibly matching TRBD1 (6 bases). The ends were cut back, 6 bases at V and 6 bases at J, with 17 bases in the middle. This CDR3 is 14 amino acids long. Germline CDR1 and CDR2: MNHNS and SASEGT. CDR3 region: CASSPPRTEDGYTF. Written as DNA, the CDR3 is TGTGCCAGCAGCCCCCCTCGGACAGAAGATGGCTACACCTTC.

V and J are TRBV3-1 (or the pseudogene TRBV3-2) and TRBJ1-5; maybe TRBD1 (5 bases). V was trimmed by 4 bases and J by 7 bases, leaving 11 bases between them. The germline gives CDR1 LGHDT, CDR2 YNNKEL (reference sequence). The CDR3 is 13 amino acids. Written as DNA, the CDR3 is TGTGCCAGCAGCCTCTTCGGGGGGCAGCCCCAGCATTTT. It codes for CASSLFGGQPQHF.

This clone was seen once. This chain connects TRBV27 to TRBJ2-7, with TRBD2 matching 10 bases. The CDR3 covers 16 residues. From germline, CDR1 is MNHEY and CDR2 SMNVEV (reference sequence). Trimming cost V 7 bases and J 5 bases; bases outside gene matches: 14. CDR3 protein: CASTPGPSGSPHEQYF. CDR3 bases: TGTGCCAGCACTCCCGGTCCTAGCGGGAGTCCTCACGAGCAGTACTTC.

The V and J genes are TRBV6-2 or TRBV6-3 and TRBJ2-5; TRBD2 agrees at 7 bases. The trim removed 3 bases at V and 5 bases at J, leaving 3 bases unmatched. The CDR3 contains 13 residues. Germline V CDR1 and CDR2: MNHEY, SVGEGT. CDR3 loop: CASSYTSVETQYF. As DNA, the CDR3 is TGTGCCAGCAGTTATACTAGCGTGGAGACCCAGTACTTC.

This chain uses TRBV18 with TRBJ2-1, with TRBD2 identical over 11 bases. Germline CDR1 reads KGHSH; CDR2 reads LQKENI. After removal of 6 bases from V and 8 bases from J, the junction contained 6 bases not matched to a gene. The CDR3 sequence is 14 residues long. Here the CDR3 reads CASSPLAGGDEQFF. The DNA for the CDR3 is TGTGCCAGCTCTCCATTAGCGGGAGGGGATGAGCAGTTCTTC.

The gene calls are TRBV27 and TRBJ1-4; 9 nucleotides agree with TRBD1. Germline CDR1 reads MNHEY; CDR2 reads SMNVEV (reference sequence). V trimming: 3 bases; J trimming: 4 bases; junction bases outside the gene matches: 9. The CDR3 contains 17 residues. The CDR3 reads CASSFVPGQGLNEKLFF. The CDR3, as DNA: TGTGCCAGCAGTTTCGTCCCGGGACAGGGCCTTAATGAAAAACTGTTTTTT.

In this sample, this clone turned up once. This chain joins TRBV28 and TRBJ1-5; 9 nucleotides match TRBD1. The CDR3 length is 16 residues. Germline V lookup: CDR1 MDHEN, CDR2 SYDVKM. After removal of 3 bases from V and 4 bases from J, the junction contained 7 bases not matched to a gene. In DNA form, the CDR3 reads TGTGCCAGCAGTTTGACCGCCGGGACAGGGAATCAGCCCCAGCATTTT. It is translated as CASSLTAGTGNQPQHF.

The chain has TRBV9 and TRBJ1-5, with D possibly matching TRBD1 (5 bases). The germline V gene has CDR1 SGDLS and CDR2 YYNGEE. This CDR3 has 15 residues. V lost 2 bases to trimming and J lost 5 bases, with 14 bases between them. The CDR3 DNA follows: TGTGCCAGCAGCGTGGGAGTCTCGGGGGATCAGCCCCAGCATTTT. As protein: CASSVGVSGDQPQHF.

This chain joins TRBV14 and TRBJ2-1, with a weak D call TRBD1 (6 bases). CDR3 length equals 15 residues. V lost 4 bases, J lost 4 bases, and 14 bases lay in between. Germline CDR1 reads SGHDN; CDR2 reads FVKESK. CDR3 bases: TGTGCCAGCAGCCCAACACCTAGGGGGTACAATGAGCAGTTCTTC. This gives the protein CASSPTPRGYNEQFF.

The rearrangement uses TRBV19 and TRBJ1-6, with D unresolved. CDR1 and CDR2 (germline): LNHDA, SQIVND (reference sequence). The CDR3 length is 16 residues. The V end lost 1 base, the J end lost 7 bases, and 14 bases lay between the germline ends. CDR3 in DNA: TGTGCCAGTAGTATAGTCCCGGGAATCAGGAATTCACCCCTCCACTTT. Protein: CASSIVPGIRNSPLHF.

This clone was seen a handful of times. The chain has TRBV10-3 and TRBJ2-5; D is possibly TRBD2 (5 bases). The germline CDR1 and CDR2 sequences are ENHRY and SYGVKD. The CDR3 is 13 residues long. Trimming took 3 bases from V and 2 from J, leaving 7 bases between them. The CDR3 protein is CAISDGVQETQYF. CDR3 nucleotides: TGTGCCATCAGTGACGGGGTGCAAGAGACCCAGTACTTC.

The chain has TRBV5-6 and TRBJ1-2; TRBD1 aligns across 8 bases. This CDR3 is built from 16 residues. Germline V gene lookup returns CDR1 SGHDT and CDR2 YYEEEE. Losses at the gene ends were 1 base for V and 5 bases for J; bases not matched to a gene: 10. CDR3 in amino acids: CASSLTGGEGNYGYTF. CDR3 DNA: TGTGCCAGCAGCTTGACAGGGGGTGAGGGTAATTATGGCTACACCTTC.

In DNA form, the CDR3 reads TGTGCCACCAGCCCTCGGCGCGGAATGAACACTGAAGCTTTCTTT. Translated, it gives CATSPRRGMNTEAFF. V usage is TRBV15 and J usage is TRBJ1-1; D remains ambiguous. With 5 bases removed from V and 0 bases from J, the gap between germline ends came to 13 bases. CDR1 and CDR2 (germline): LNHNV, YYDKDF (reference sequence). This CDR3 spans 15 amino acids. Full variable domain (rest looked up from reference TRBV15 and TRBJ1-1): DAMVIQNPRYQVTQFGKPVTLSCSQTLNHNVMYWYQQKSSQAPKLLFHYYDKDFNNEADTPDNFQSRRPNTSFCFLDIRSPGLGDTAMYLCATSPRRGMNTEAFFGQGTRLTVV.

The gene calls are TRBV5-6 and TRBJ2-4; no reliable D call. V was shortened by 2 bases and J by 6 bases, with 9 bases between the two germline ends. CDR1 and CDR2 (germline): SGHDT, YYEEEE. This CDR3 spans 13 amino acids. CDR3 DNA: TGTGCCAGCAGCTTTAGACACGGAAACATTCAGTACTTC. As protein: CASSFRHGNIQYF.

The V and J genes are TRBV19 and TRBJ1-2; 7 nucleotides line up with TRBD1. V shed 3 bases and J 3 bases; nucleotides not matched to a gene: 7. The CDR3 consists of 15 residues. The V gene's germline CDR1 is LNHDA and CDR2 SQIVND (reference sequence). CDR3 in DNA: TGTGCCAGTAGTATCGGGCCAGGGGGTGACTATGGCTACACCTTC. It is translated as CASSIGPGGDYGYTF.

The chain recombines TRBV9 with TRBJ2-1; perhaps TRBD1 as D (6 bases). The germline gives CDR1 SGDLS, CDR2 YYNGEE. The CDR3 has 15 residues. V lost 3 bases to trimming and J lost 7 bases, with 17 bases between them. The DNA of the CDR3 is TGTGCCAGCAGCGCACAGGGAAATGGGGGTAATGAGCAGTTCTTC. It yields the protein CASSAQGNGGNEQFF.

The chain carries TRBV7-2 and TRBJ2-7, with 7 bases that match TRBD1. The germline CDR1 and CDR2 sequences are SGHTA and FQGNSA. The CDR3 contains 14 residues. V lost 1 base, J lost 7 bases, and 7 bases stayed unmatched. CDR3 coding DNA: TGTGCCAGCAGCTTAGTTACAGGGGTGGGAGAGCAGTACTTC. This translates into CASSLVTGVGEQYF. The full variable domain, completed using reference TRBV7-2 and TRBJ2-7, is GAGVSQSPSNKVTEKGKDVELRCDPISGHTALYWYRQSLGQGLEFLIYFQGNSAPDKSGLPSDRFSAERTGGSVSTLTIQRTQQEDSAVYLCASSLVTGVGEQYFGPGTRLTVT.

The chain employs TRBV7-2 and TRBJ2-2; perhaps TRBD1 as D (6 bases). With 3 bases removed from V and 7 bases from J, the gap between germline ends came to 12 bases. This CDR3 has 14 residues. Germline values: CDR1 SGHTA, CDR2 FQGNSA. The CDR3 is CASSFRGTDGELFF. The CDR3 DNA follows: TGTGCCAGCAGCTTCAGGGGTACGGACGGGGAGCTGTTTTTT.

V usage is TRBV7-3 and J usage is TRBJ2-1, with 9 bases lining up with TRBD1. Germline CDR1 SGHTA, CDR2 FQGTGA. The junction had 8 bases not matched to a gene; V was cut back by 5 bases and J by 0 bases. The CDR3 has 17 residues. The CDR3 nucleotides read TGTGCCAGCAGCGGCAGACAGGGGGGAAGCTCCTACAATGAGCAGTTCTTC. This codes for CASSGRQGGSSYNEQFF.

The genes are TRBV27 and TRBJ1-5; 9 bases agree with TRBD1. Germline V gene sequence: CDR1 MNHEY, CDR2 SMNVEV (reference sequence). The CDR3 has 17 amino acids. Losses at the gene ends were 0 bases for V and 6 bases for J; bases not matched to a gene: 9. The CDR3 DNA reads as TGTGCCAGCAGTTTATCGACAGGGGGGGATAGGCGTCAGCCCCAGCATTTT. Its protein product is CASSLSTGGDRRQPQHF.